The clone carrying this T cell receptor beta chain was observed a handful of times. Antigen specificity is unknown. This sample was taken from a study of blood T cells in healthy people across ages. As for the study in general: With template switching, about one barcoded beta molecule was captured per two T cells.

The CDR3 totals 14 residues. Germline V gene sequence: CDR1 MGHRA, CDR2 YSYEKL. The V gene end was trimmed by 4 bases and the J gene end by 5 bases; junction bases not matched to a gene: 6. It was with a sample-barcoded 5' primer and a J-beta primer mix that a second PCR of about 6 to 11 cycles was run. TCRdb re-called the 5' RACE reads with MiXCR, one entry per CDR3 protein. The sample carries about 1,400,000 distinct CDR3 sequences, 59% recorded once. The donors, aged roughly 6 to 95, were healthy Caucasians from Russia. Study results and limitations: It was held that diversity estimates obtained from one million T cells represented underestimates.

The TCR comes from a man aged 18 to 30 in good health. The chain has TRBV4-1 and TRBJ2-5, with 8 bases fitting TRBD2. The sequenced material came from blood. This chain's CDR3 is CASSPGTSRETQYF. In DNA, the CDR3 is TGCGCCAGCAGCCCGGGGACTAGTCGGGAGACCCAGTACTTC.